The next 4 T cell receptor beta chains were all read from a single sample in a study of cytomegalovirus exposure and HLA in healthy donors. A multiplex PCR was run with 60 Vbeta primers and 13 Jbeta primers. Generated by immunoSEQ multiplex PCR, the TCRdb table keeps only in-frame clones and is missing some. The sample contains roughly 120,000 clones, over 60% of which appear only once. Sequenced material: PBMCs. These receptors came from a man aged 50 to 59 in good health and CMV-seronegative.

The CDR3 reads CASSPPERGPSDTEAFF. CDR3 DNA sequence: TGTGCCAGCTCACCACCGGAGAGGGGGCCCTCCGACACTGAAGCTTTCTTT. V usage is TRBV18 and J usage is TRBJ1-1, with 7 positions matching TRBD1. From germline, CDR1 is KGHSH and CDR2 LQKENI. The CDR3 covers 17 residues. V dropped 0 bases and J dropped 3; count of bases not matched to a gene: 10.

The rearrangement links TRBV5-6 to TRBJ2-5; possibly TRBD2 for D (5 bases). Germline assignment: CDR1 SGHDT and CDR2 YYEEEE. This CDR3 comprises 15 residues. The V and J ends lost 6 bases and 5 bases respectively, with 20 bases between them. Written as DNA, the CDR3 is TGTGCCAGCAACCGCGGTCGGGGAGTACAGGAGACCCAGTACTTC. Residues: CASNRGRGVQETQYF. Combining the CDR3 with reference TRBV5-6 and TRBJ2-5 gives the whole variable domain DAGVTQSPTHLIKTRGQQVTLRCSPKSGHDTVSWYQQALGQGPQFIFQYYEEEERQRGNFPDRFSGHQFPNYSSELNVNALLLGDSALYLCASNRGRGVQETQYFGPGTRLLVL.

The chain is built from TRBV6-4 and TRBJ2-7, with D maybe TRBD1 (6 bases). Trimming shortened V by 1 base and J by 3 bases, and 19 bases separated the two germline ends. Germline CDR1 MRHNA, CDR2 SNTAGT. The CDR3 extends over 17 amino acids. The DNA of the CDR3 is TGTGCCAGCAGTGACTTATCCGACAGGCGCGCTGACTACGAGCAGTACGTC. Translated, it gives CASSDLSDRRADYEQYV.

The V and J genes are TRBV5-1 and TRBJ1-1; D is uncertain. Trimming shortened V by 0 bases and J by 2 bases, and 11 bases separated the two germline ends. CDR1 is SGHRS and CDR2 is YFSETQ in the germline V gene. This CDR3 spans 15 amino acids. CDR3 residues: CASSLDTEPNTEAFF. The CDR3 bases are TGCGCCAGCAGCTTGGATACAGAACCCAACACTGAAGCTTTCTTT.